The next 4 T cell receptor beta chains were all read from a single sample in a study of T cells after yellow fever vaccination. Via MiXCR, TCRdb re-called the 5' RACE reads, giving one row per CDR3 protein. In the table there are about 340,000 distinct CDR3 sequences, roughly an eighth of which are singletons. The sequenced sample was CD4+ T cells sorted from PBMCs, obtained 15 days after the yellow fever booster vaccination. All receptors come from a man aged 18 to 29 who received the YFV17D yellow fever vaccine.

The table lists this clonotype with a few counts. In DNA, the CDR3 is TGTGCCAGCTCTCTACGACAGGGGCGCACCGGGGAGCTGTTTTTT. It translates to CASSLRQGRTGELFF. V and J are TRBV18 and TRBJ2-2, with TRBD1 identical over 8 bases. Germline CDR1 and CDR2: KGHSH and LQKENI. V shed 6 bases, J shed 4 bases, and the junction held 7 bases outside the gene matches. The CDR3 runs 15 residues.

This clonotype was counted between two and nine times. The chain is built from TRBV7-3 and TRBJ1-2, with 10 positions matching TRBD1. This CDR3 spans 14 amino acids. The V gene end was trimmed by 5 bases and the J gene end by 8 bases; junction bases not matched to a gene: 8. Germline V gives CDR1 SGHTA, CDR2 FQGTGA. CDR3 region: CASSPGQGMGGYTF. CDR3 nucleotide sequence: TGTGCCAGCAGCCCGGGACAGGGGATGGGAGGCTACACCTTC. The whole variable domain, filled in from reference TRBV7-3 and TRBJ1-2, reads GAGVSQTPSNKVTEKGKYVELRCDPISGHTALYWYRQSLGQGPEFLIYFQGTGAADDSGLPNDRFFAVRPEGSVSTLKIQRTERGDSAVYLCASSPGQGMGGYTFGSGTRLTVV.

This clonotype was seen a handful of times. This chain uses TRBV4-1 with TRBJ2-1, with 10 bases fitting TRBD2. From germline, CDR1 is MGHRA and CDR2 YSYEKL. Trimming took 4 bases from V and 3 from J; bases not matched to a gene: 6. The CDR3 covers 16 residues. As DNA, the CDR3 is TGCGCCAGCAGCCGAGGTGCTAGCGGGAGCTACAATGAGCAGTTCTTC. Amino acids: CASSRGASGSYNEQFF.

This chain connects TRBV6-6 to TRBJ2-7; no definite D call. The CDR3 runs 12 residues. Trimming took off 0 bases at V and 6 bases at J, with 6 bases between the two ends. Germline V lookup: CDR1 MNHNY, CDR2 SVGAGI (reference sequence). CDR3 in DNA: TGTGCCAGCAGTTACTCGAGCTCCGAGCAGTACGTC. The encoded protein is CASSYSSSEQYV.